The 21 T cell receptor beta chains below come from one sample, sequenced in a study of vaccination and CD4 T cells after COVID-19. The antigens of these receptors remain unknown. The assay that was used to sequence DNA from cultured CD4+ T cells was the Oncomine TCR Beta short-read assay. Via MiXCR, TCRdb re-called the PCR reads, giving one row per CDR3 protein. Of more than 15,000 distinct CDR3 sequences listed, 30% to 40% are singletons. Treatment noted: approximately 9-day PBMC culture with coronavirus spike peptide pools or control peptides (ViraFEST assay). Sequencing input: cultured CD4+ T cells from blood. These receptors all stem from a human donor with COVID-19.

The rearrangement links TRBV11-3 to TRBJ2-1; 10 nucleotides line up with TRBD2. Per germline, CDR1 SGHNT and CDR2 YENEEA. The CDR3 runs 17 residues. Germline trimming cut 0 bases from V and 3 bases from J; bases unmatched to any gene: 5. CDR3 in amino acids: CASSLDGVAGGYNEQFF. In DNA, the CDR3 is TGTGCCAGCAGCTTAGACGGGGTAGCGGGGGGCTACAATGAGCAGTTCTTC.

This clonotype showed up just a few times. This chain connects TRBV6-1 to TRBJ1-1; TRBD1 is a possible D gene (6 bases). The V and J ends lost 8 bases and 9 bases respectively, with 10 bases between them. The CDR3 consists of 10 residues. From germline, CDR1 is MNHNS and CDR2 SASEGT. CDR3 sequence: CASLRGKAFF. The CDR3 DNA follows: TGTGCCAGCCTGAGGGGGAAAGCTTTCTTT.

The chain is built from TRBV25-1 and TRBJ1-2; D ambiguous. This CDR3 spans 14 amino acids. V shed 1 base and J shed 3 bases, with 9 bases lying between them. Germline V gives CDR1 MGHDK, CDR2 SYGVNS. The CDR3 loop is CASSEFLQDYGYTF. Here the CDR3 DNA reads TGTGCCAGCAGTGAATTTCTCCAGGACTATGGCTACACCTTC.

The chain is built from TRBV19 and TRBJ1-2; unclear D gene. V was shortened by 4 bases and J by 14 bases, with 17 bases between the two germline ends. Per germline, CDR1 LNHDA and CDR2 SQIVND (reference sequence). This CDR3 has 12 amino acids. The DNA for the CDR3 is TGTGCCAGTAGTACCATGCCGTCTGGGGTTACCTTC. Translation gives CASSTMPSGVTF.

The CDR3 protein is CASSYFRAMGETQYF. The CDR3 DNA is TGTGCCAGCAGTTACTTTAGGGCAATGGGAGAGACCCAGTACTTC. J is TRBJ2-5 and V is TRBV6-5; D is uncertain. This CDR3 is built from 15 residues. The V gene's germline CDR1 is MNHEY and CDR2 SVGAGI. The germline V and J ends were trimmed by 1 base and 4 bases, with 13 bases remaining between them.

This sequence joins TRBV14 and TRBJ2-2; 10 bases line up with TRBD1. The CDR3 is 15 amino acids. Germline V lookup: CDR1 SGHDN, CDR2 FVKESK. Trimming cost V 5 bases and J 7 bases; bases outside gene matches: 7. CDR3 in amino acids: CASSMGQGPHGELFF. CDR3 nucleotide sequence: TGTGCCAGCAGCATGGGACAGGGGCCCCACGGGGAGCTGTTTTTT.

In its sample, this clonotype was seen a few times. The V gene is TRBV20-1, the J gene TRBJ2-5; 7 bases are a match to TRBD1. Germline V CDR1 and CDR2: DFQATT, SNEGSKA (reference sequence). Germline trimming cut 2 bases from V and 1 base from J; bases unmatched to any gene: 4. The CDR3 has 14 residues. Here the CDR3 reads CSARTDRAQETQYF. In DNA, the CDR3 is TGCAGTGCTAGAACTGACAGGGCCCAAGAGACCCAGTACTTC.

The chain uses TRBV11-2 and TRBJ1-6; a possible D gene is TRBD1 (5 bases). V was pared by 5 bases and J by 2 bases, with 19 bases between. Germline assignment: CDR1 SGHAT and CDR2 FQNNGV. This CDR3 is built from 18 residues. This CDR3 reads CASSPSGNEGPYNSPLHF. The CDR3 region has the DNA TGTGCCAGCAGCCCCTCGGGTAACGAGGGACCCTATAATTCACCCCTCCACTTT.

V and J are TRBV6-1 and TRBJ2-7; D call uncertain. The V gene lost 5 bases and the J gene lost 9 bases, with 23 bases spanning the gap. CDR1 and CDR2 (germline): MNHNS, SASEGT. The CDR3 runs 15 residues. CDR3 in DNA: TGTGCCAGCAGTCCGACCGGCCAGGCCTACGACGGGCAGTACTTC. It specifies CASSPTGQAYDGQYF.

V usage is TRBV7-6 and J usage is TRBJ2-5; 9 nucleotides align to TRBD1. V shed 1 base and J 6 bases; nucleotides not matched to a gene: 18. The germline gives CDR1 SGHVS, CDR2 FNYEAQ. This CDR3 has 19 residues. The CDR3 loop is CASSLVLELGTGSGKTQYF. CDR3 nucleotides: TGTGCCAGCAGCTTAGTCCTTGAGTTAGGGACAGGGTCCGGGAAGACCCAGTACTTC.

This chain joins TRBV5-4 and TRBJ2-5; tentative D call: TRBD2 (6 bases). Per germline, CDR1 SGHNT and CDR2 YYREEE (reference sequence). Trimming took 5 bases from V and 5 from J, leaving 16 bases between them. This CDR3 region has 14 residues. DNA of the CDR3: TGTGCCAGCAGTCCGGACTATAAGGGGGAGACCCAGTACTTC. Encoded protein: CASSPDYKGETQYF.

This clonotype has a handful of counts. The V and J genes are TRBV12-3 or TRBV12-4 and TRBJ2-3; D not resolved. Between the trimmed V and J ends, which lost 6 bases and 4 bases, there was a span of 14 bases. This CDR3 has 14 residues. This CDR3 is CASSLGSKADTQYF. In DNA, the CDR3 is TGTGCCAGCAGCCTCGGATCAAAGGCAGATACGCAGTATTTT.

The V gene is TRBV5-1, the J gene TRBJ2-7, with TRBD1 as a possible D gene (6 bases). The germline gives CDR1 SGHRS, CDR2 YFSETQ. V lost 3 bases, J lost 1 base, and 17 bases lay in between. CDR3 length: 16 residues. CDR3 sequence reads: CASSSSTGGGSYEQYF. The CDR3 bases are TGCGCCAGCAGCTCCTCGACAGGTGGGGGTTCCTACGAGCAGTACTTC.

The chain has TRBV28 and TRBJ2-7; tentatively, D is TRBD2 (6 bases). V lost 8 bases, J lost 2 bases, and 10 bases lay in between. CDR3 length: 12 residues. Per germline, CDR1 MDHEN and CDR2 SYDVKM. The CDR3 coding sequence is TGTGCCAGCGGGACTGTAGCCTACGAGCAGTACTTC. Its protein is CASGTVAYEQYF.

This clonotype was detected a few times. This rearrangement joins TRBV10-3 to TRBJ2-4; no reliable D call. Germline V CDR1 and CDR2: ENHRY, SYGVKD. The V end was cut by 6 bases, the J end by 4 bases, with 10 bases between. The CDR3 runs to 13 residues. For the CDR3, the DNA is TGTGCCATCAGGAGTAATCCAAAAAACATTCAGTACTTC. Its protein is CAIRSNPKNIQYF.

This chain joins TRBV24-1 and TRBJ1-5; D is unresolved. This CDR3 has 12 residues. The germline gives CDR1 KGHDR, CDR2 SFDVKD. With 3 bases removed from V and 11 bases from J, the gap between germline ends came to 10 bases. The DNA of the CDR3 is TGTGCCACCAGTGATCCAGGCACGACCCAGCATTTT. It codes for CATSDPGTTQHF.

By frequency in the sample, this clonotype is medium-sized. The V gene is TRBV27, the J gene TRBJ1-5; weak D call: TRBD1 (5 bases). CDR3 length: 15 amino acids. The V end lost 5 bases, the J end lost 1 base, and 12 bases lay between the germline ends. Germline-derived CDR1 and CDR2 are MNHEY and SMNVEV (reference sequence). The CDR3 region has the DNA TGTGCCAGCAGTCCGTCCGCAGGGAGCAATCAGCCCCAGCATTTT. Translated: CASSPSAGSNQPQHF.

The rearrangement joins TRBV5-4 to TRBJ1-2, with a possible D match to TRBD1 (5 bases). The CDR3 covers 15 residues. V lost 4 bases and J lost 2, with 15 bases in between. CDR1 is SGHNT and CDR2 is YYREEE in the germline V gene (reference sequence). The CDR3 coding sequence is TGTGCCAGCAGCCCTCAGGGCGGGGCAAACTATGGCTACACCTTC. Protein product: CASSPQGGANYGYTF.

This chain uses TRBV28 with TRBJ1-2; D unclear. Germline values: CDR1 MDHEN, CDR2 SYDVKM. This CDR3 has 12 residues. Trimming shortened V by 7 bases and J by 4 bases, and 10 bases separated the two germline ends. The chain's CDR3 is CASKPSSYGYTF. In nucleotides, the CDR3 is TGTGCCAGCAAGCCTTCGAGCTATGGCTACACCTTC.

The gene calls are TRBV10-2 and TRBJ1-1; D is possibly TRBD1 (6 bases). The CDR3 runs to 13 residues. Germline V gives CDR1 WSHSY, CDR2 SAAADI. V lost 5 bases and J 3 bases, leaving 10 bases between the germline ends. CDR3 in amino acids: CASSRDTYTEAFF. Here the CDR3 DNA reads TGCGCCAGCAGTAGGGACACCTACACTGAAGCTTTCTTT.

V usage is TRBV5-4 and J usage is TRBJ2-7; 10 nucleotides line up with TRBD1. With 3 bases clipped from V and 5 bases from J, the junction kept 8 bases outside the gene matches. Germline V gene data show CDR1 as SGHNT and CDR2 as YYREEE (reference sequence). The CDR3 sequence is 15 residues long. CDR3 sequence (DNA): TGTGCCAGCAGCTCCGGGGGACAGGGGTCCCACGAGCAGTACTTC. Amino acids: CASSSGGQGSHEQYF.